A selection of T cell receptor beta chains follows, all from one sample in a study of post-analysis software for immune sequencing data. One entry per CDR3 protein, called by TCRdb with MiXCR from the PCR reads. Among fewer than 850,000 distinct CDR3 sequences listed, about 45% were seen once. The sequencing input was blood. Every receptor here comes from a girl under 18 with multiple sclerosis. Each CDR3 is given with its conserved first and last residue. The order of the fields is V gene, CDR3 length, clone size, J gene, D gene, CDR3 protein, CDR3 DNA. D genes are given only for firm matches. Clone sizes are given selectively: once, few, many, or a class where the clone is expanded.

TRBV3-1	16	few	TRBJ2-7	TRBD2	CASSQVRTSGRNEQYF	TGTGCCAGCAGCCAAGTCCGAACTAGCGGGAGGAACGAGCAGTACTTC
TRBV15	18	.	TRBJ2-4	.	CATSRADSSQLAKNIQYF	TGTGCCACCAGCAGAGCGGACAGCAGCCAACTAGCCAAAAACATTCAGTACTTC
TRBV6-6	14	.	TRBJ2-3	.	CASSYRAGTDTQYF	TGTGCCAGCAGTTACCGCGCGGGAACAGATACGCAGTATTTT
TRBV4-3	18	.	TRBJ1-5	.	CASSREPQGPGGGQPQHF	TGCGCCAGCAGCCGCGAACCCCAGGGCCCGGGTGGAGGTCAGCCCCAGCATTTT
TRBV7-9	15	few	TRBJ2-1	.	CASSLRLGSYNEQFF	TGTGCCAGCAGCTTACGGCTCGGCTCCTACAATGAGCAGTTCTTC
TRBV20-1	15	.	TRBJ2-5	.	CSARGGEGIQETQYF	TGCAGTGCTAGAGGGGGCGAGGGGATCCAAGAGACCCAGTACTTC
TRBV5-1	14	few	TRBJ2-1	TRBD2	CASSLVGGVNEQFF	TGCGCCAGCAGCTTGGTGGGAGGGGTCAATGAGCAGTTCTTC
TRBV7-9	15	.	TRBJ1-6	.	CASSPRARGNSPLHF	TGTGCCAGCAGTCCCAGGGCCCGGGGAAATTCACCCCTCCACTTT
TRBV2	16	few	TRBJ2-7	TRBD2	CASSHLPAGGAYEQYF	TGTGCCAGCAGCCACCTTCCAGCGGGAGGGGCCTACGAGCAGTACTTC
TRBV6-6	13	few	TRBJ2-1	.	CASSFGPGTEQFF	TGTGCCAGCAGTTTTGGGCCGGGTACTGAGCAGTTCTTC
TRBV5-1	16	.	TRBJ2-5	TRBD1	CASSLGPTGAKETQYF	TGCGCCAGCAGCTTAGGTCCGACAGGGGCCAAAGAGACCCAGTACTTC
TRBV7-3	13	.	TRBJ2-3	.	CASSLKMGDTQYF	TGTGCCAGCAGCTTAAAGATGGGGGATACGCAGTATTTT